Sequencing of this TCR beta chain was carried out in a study of blood T cell repertoires in COVID-19. As for the study in general: COVID-19 samples, acute and convalescent, were from the United States, Italy and Spain. From T cells, B-cell-depleted T cells, or PBMCs came the material, which was cDNA or gDNA.

Patients of the Seattle cohort, enrolled during active infection, were followed longitudinally. Germline V gene data show CDR1 as MRHNA and CDR2 as SNTAGT. The trim removed 9 bases at V and 6 bases at J, leaving 4 bases unmatched. The CDR3 has 12 residues. Per the original methods: By means of reference gene primer amplification, nucleated cell counts were estimated. This table comes from immunoSEQ multiplex PCR, and its TCRdb copy is limited to in-frame clones, with some not included. D and trimming were read from the DNA, whereas the V and J calls and clone size are those reported in that table. The table has around 220,000 clones, approximately 78% seen once; the top ten hold under 8.5%. This clone turned up a few times.

This clonotype was obtained from a woman older than 75 with COVID-19, enrolled during active disease. The chain is built from TRBV6-4 and TRBJ1-5, with 8 bases that match TRBD1. The sample consisted of peripheral blood. The DNA for the CDR3 is TGTGCCAGAGGACAGGGCCCTCAGCCCCAGCATTTT. Its translation: CARGQGPQPQHF.